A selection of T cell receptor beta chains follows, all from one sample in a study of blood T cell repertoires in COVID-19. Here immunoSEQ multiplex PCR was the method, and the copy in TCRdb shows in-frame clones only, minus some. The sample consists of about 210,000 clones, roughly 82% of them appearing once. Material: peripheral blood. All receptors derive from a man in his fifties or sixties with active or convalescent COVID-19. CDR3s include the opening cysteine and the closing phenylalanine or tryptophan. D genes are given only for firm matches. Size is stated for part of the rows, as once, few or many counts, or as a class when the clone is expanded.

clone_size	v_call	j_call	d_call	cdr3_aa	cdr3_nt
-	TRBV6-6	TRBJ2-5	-	CASSWRQLEETQYF	TGTGCCAGCAGTTGGAGACAGCTAGAAGAGACCCAGTACTTC
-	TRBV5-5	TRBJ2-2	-	CASSLEWQTGELFF	TGTGCCAGCAGCTTGGAATGGCAGACCGGGGAGCTGTTTTTT
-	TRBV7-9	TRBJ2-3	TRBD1	CASSLGTGSVDTQYF	TGTGCCAGCAGCTTAGGGACAGGGAGCGTGGATACGCAGTATTTT
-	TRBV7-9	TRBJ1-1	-	CASSLEQMNTEAFF	TGTGCCAGCAGCTTAGAACAGATGAACACTGAAGCTTTCTTT
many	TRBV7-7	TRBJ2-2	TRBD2	CASSSLRTSGSKINTGELFF	TGTGCCAGCAGCTCACTGCGGACTAGCGGGAGTAAGATAAACACCGGGGAGCTGTTTTTT
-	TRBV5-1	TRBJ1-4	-	CASSLEWGYHEKLFF	TGCGCCAGCAGCTTGGAATGGGGCTATCATGAAAAACTGTTTTTT
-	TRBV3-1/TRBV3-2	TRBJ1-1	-	CASSLQGGSTEAFF	TGTGCCAGCAGCCTACAGGGAGGGAGCACTGAAGCTTTCTTT
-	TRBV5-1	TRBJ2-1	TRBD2	CASSKRRPSGRSDEQFF	TGCGCCAGCAGCAAAAGGCGTCCTAGCGGGAGGAGCGATGAGCAGTTCTTC
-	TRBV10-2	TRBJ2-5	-	CASRREVGETQYF	TGCGCCAGCAGGAGAGAGGTAGGAGAGACCCAGTACTTC
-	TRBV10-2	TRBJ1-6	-	CASSESQYRGGYSPLHF	TGCGCCAGCAGTGAGTCACAATACCGCGGAGGTTATTCACCCCTCCACTTT
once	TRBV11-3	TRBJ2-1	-	CASSLKHSSYNEQFF	TGTGCCAGCAGCTTAAAGCATTCCTCCTACAATGAGCAGTTCTTC
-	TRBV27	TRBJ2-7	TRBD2	CASSHSGPSSYEQYF	TGTGCCAGCAGCCATAGCGGGCCTAGCTCCTACGAGCAGTACTTC
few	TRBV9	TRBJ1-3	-	CASSVDSRNTIYF	TGTGCCAGCAGCGTAGACTCGCGAAACACCATATATTTT
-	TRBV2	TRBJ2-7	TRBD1	CASTDREIRYEQYF	TGTGCCAGCACCGACAGGGAGATTCGCTACGAGCAGTACTTC
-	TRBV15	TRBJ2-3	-	CATSTGRQLTDTQYF	TGTGCCACCAGCACTGGACGACAGCTCACAGATACGCAGTATTTT
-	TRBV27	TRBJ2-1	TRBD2	CASSVLAGGPLATYNEQFF	TGTGCCAGCAGTGTACTAGCGGGAGGGCCCCTTGCCACCTACAATGAGCAGTTCTTC
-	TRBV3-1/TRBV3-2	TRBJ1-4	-	CASSQDTGGGVMEKLFF	TGTGCCAGCAGCCAAGATACGGGGGGAGGGGTAATGGAAAAACTGTTTTTT
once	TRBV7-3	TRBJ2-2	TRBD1	CASSTHRGQNTGELFF	TGTGCCAGCAGCACCCACAGGGGACAGAACACCGGGGAGCTGTTTTTT
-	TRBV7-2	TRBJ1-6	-	CASSLVGGGYNSPLHF	TGTGCCAGCAGCTTAGTGGGGGGAGGGTATAATTCACCCCTCCACTTT
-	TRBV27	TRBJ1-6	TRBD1	CASSIQGGNSPLHF	TGTGCCAGCAGTATACAGGGGGGGAATTCACCCCTCCACTTT
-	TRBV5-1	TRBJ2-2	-	CASSPMTSSNTGELFF	TGCGCCAGCAGCCCCATGACTAGTTCGAACACCGGGGAGCTGTTTTTT
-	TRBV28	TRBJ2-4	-	CASNPTAPKNIQYF	TGTGCCAGCAATCCGACAGCGCCCAAAAACATTCAGTACTTC
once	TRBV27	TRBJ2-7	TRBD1	CASSSYDRASYEQYF	TGTGCCAGCAGCTCGTACGACAGGGCTTCTTACGAGCAGTACTTC
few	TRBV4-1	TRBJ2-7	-	CASSQDRGRNEQYF	TGCGCCAGCAGCCAAGACAGGGGAAGGAACGAGCAGTACTTC
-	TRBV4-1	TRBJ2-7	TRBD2	CASSLGAASGRPEQYF	TGCGCCAGCAGCCTCGGGGCCGCTAGCGGGAGGCCCGAGCAGTACTTC
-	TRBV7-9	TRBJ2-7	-	CASSVGYGSYEQYF	TGTGCCAGCAGTGTCGGGTATGGTTCCTACGAGCAGTACTTC
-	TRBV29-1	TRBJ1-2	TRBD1	CSVGDRGLSYGYTF	TGCAGCGTTGGAGACAGGGGGCTAAGCTATGGCTACACCTTC
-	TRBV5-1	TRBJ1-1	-	CASSFRDTEAFF	TGCGCCAGCAGCTTCAGGGACACTGAAGCTTTCTTT
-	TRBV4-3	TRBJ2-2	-	CASSQDGGYGELFF	TGCGCCAGCAGCCAAGATGGAGGGTACGGGGAGCTGTTTTTT
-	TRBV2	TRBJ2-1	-	CASSEIHVRPRTYNEQFF	TGTGCCAGCAGTGAGATTCATGTGAGGCCCCGGACCTACAATGAGCAGTTCTTC
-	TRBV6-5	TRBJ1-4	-	CASTALGGEKLFF	TGTGCCAGCACGGCACTAGGTGGTGAAAAACTGTTTTTT